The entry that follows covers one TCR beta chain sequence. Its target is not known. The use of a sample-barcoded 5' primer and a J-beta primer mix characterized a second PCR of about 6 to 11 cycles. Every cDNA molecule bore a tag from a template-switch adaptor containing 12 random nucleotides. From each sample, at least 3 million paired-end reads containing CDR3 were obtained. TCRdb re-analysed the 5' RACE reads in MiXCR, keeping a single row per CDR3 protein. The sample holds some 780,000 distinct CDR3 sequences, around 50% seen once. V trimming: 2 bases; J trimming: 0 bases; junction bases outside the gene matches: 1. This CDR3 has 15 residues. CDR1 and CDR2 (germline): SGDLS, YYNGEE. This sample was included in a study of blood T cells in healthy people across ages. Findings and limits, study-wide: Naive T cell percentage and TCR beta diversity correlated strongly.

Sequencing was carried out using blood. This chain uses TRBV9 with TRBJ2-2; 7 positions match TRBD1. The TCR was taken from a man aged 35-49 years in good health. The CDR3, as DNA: TGTGCCAGCAGCGTCGGACAGGCGAACACCGGGGAGCTGTTTTTT. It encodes CASSVGQANTGELFF.